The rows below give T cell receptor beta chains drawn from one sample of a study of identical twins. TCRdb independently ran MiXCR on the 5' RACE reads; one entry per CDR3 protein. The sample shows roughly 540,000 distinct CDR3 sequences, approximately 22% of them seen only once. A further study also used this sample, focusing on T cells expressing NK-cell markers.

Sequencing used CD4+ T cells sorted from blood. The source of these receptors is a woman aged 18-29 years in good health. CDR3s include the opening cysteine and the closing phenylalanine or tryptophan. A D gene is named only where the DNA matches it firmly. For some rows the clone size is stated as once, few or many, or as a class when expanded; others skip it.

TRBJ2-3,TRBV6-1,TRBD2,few,TGTGCCAGCAGTGAATCGCTGGGGGGGACAGATACGCAGTATTTT,CASSESLGGTDTQYF
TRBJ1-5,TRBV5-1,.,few,TGCGCCAGCAGCTTGGTGCCAGGGGCAGATCAGCCCCAGCATTTT,CASSLVPGADQPQHF
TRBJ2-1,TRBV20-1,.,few,TGCAGTGCTAGAGAGGGCGGGAACAATGAGCAGTTCTTC,CSAREGGNNEQFF
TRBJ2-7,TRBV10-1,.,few,TGCGCCAGCAGTGACAGAACGAGCTCCTACGAGCAGTACTTC,CASSDRTSSYEQYF
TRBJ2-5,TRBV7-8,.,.,TGTGCCAGCAGCTTTCAACGGGAGACCCAGTACTTC,CASSFQRETQYF
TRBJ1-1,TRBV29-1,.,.,TGCAGCGGGGGTTTACAGTACCAAGCTTTCTTT,CSGGLQYQAFF
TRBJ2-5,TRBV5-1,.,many,TGCGCCAGCAGCTTACCTGACAGAGAGACCCAGTACTTC,CASSLPDRETQYF
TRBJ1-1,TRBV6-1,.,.,TGTGCCAGCAGTGGGACGCCGGGCATGAACACTGAAGCTTTCTTT,CASSGTPGMNTEAFF
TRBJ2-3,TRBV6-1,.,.,TGTGCCAGCATTCACAGATCCACAGATACGCAGTATTTT,CASIHRSTDTQYF
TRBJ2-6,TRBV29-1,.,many,TGCAGCGTTACAGGGCGAGGGGGAGGCGTCCTGACTTTC,CSVTGRGGGVLTF
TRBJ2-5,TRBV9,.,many,TGTGCCAGCAGCGTAGAAGCTAGTACGGAGACCCAGTACTTC,CASSVEASTETQYF
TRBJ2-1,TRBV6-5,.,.,TGTGCCAGCAGTTACTTGGGCGGGCTCTACAATGAGCAGTTCTTC,CASSYLGGLYNEQFF
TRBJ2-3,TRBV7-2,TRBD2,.,TGTGCCAGCAGCTTAGTGGGGCGGGGGGCAGATACGCAGTATTTT,CASSLVGRGADTQYF
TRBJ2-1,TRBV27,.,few,TGTGCCAGCAGTCCTGAATTCAGGGCCCATGAGCAGTTCTTC,CASSPEFRAHEQFF
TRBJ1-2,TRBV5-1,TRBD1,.,TGCGCCAGCAGCTTGAGGACAGGGGATTCGGGCTACACCTTC,CASSLRTGDSGYTF
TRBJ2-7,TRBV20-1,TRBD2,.,TGCAGTGCTACTGACCCGGGACTAGCGGGAGGGCCAGATGACGAGCAGTACTTC,CSATDPGLAGGPDDEQYF
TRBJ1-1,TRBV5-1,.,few,TGCGCCAGCAGCTTATACGGGACGGGAAACACTGAAGCTTTCTTT,CASSLYGTGNTEAFF